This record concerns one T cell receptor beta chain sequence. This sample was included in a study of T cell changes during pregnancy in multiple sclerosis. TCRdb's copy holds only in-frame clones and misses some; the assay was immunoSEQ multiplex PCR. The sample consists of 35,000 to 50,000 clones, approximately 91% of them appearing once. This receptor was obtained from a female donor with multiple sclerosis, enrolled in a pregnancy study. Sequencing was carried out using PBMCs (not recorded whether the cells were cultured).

The CDR3 region has the DNA TGTGCCAGCAGCGTAGTAGGGGGCGCTTTGGGGGAGCAGTACTTC. Translated, it gives CASSVVGGALGEQYF. The chain is built from TRBV9 and TRBJ2-7, with 7 bases lining up with TRBD1. Trimming cost V 0 bases and J 7 bases; bases outside gene matches: 10. CDR3 size: 15 residues. From germline, CDR1 is SGDLS and CDR2 YYNGEE.